These 12 T cell receptor beta chains originate from one sample sequenced in a study of shared clonotypes between healthy human individuals. TCRdb keeps only in-frame clones here, not all; method: immunoSEQ multiplex PCR. The sample yields approximately 2,300,000 clones, around 93% seen once. The sample comprised naive CD4+ T cells from PBMCs. Noted subset: CD45RA+ positively selected. Every receptor here comes from a young man in good health. Some clones in this sample may be carry-over from other donors' samples.

The chain links TRBV19 to TRBJ2-1, with TRBD2 matching 7 bases. V lost 5 bases to trimming and J lost 5 bases; unmatched junction nucleotides: 15. This CDR3 spans 17 amino acids. The germline gives CDR1 LNHDA, CDR2 SQIVND (reference sequence). The CDR3 loop reads CASSPAPLATDNNEQFF. In nucleotides, the CDR3 is TGTGCCAGTAGTCCCGCACCACTAGCGACCGACAACAATGAGCAGTTCTTC.

This rearrangement joins TRBV18 to TRBJ2-1; D is possibly TRBD2 (6 bases). The CDR3 runs 12 residues. The V end was cut by 5 bases, the J end by 12 bases, with 14 bases between. Germline CDR1 KGHSH, CDR2 LQKENI. The DNA for the CDR3 is TGTGCCAGCTCATCGGACTATTTACGGCAGTTCTTC. Protein: CASSSDYLRQFF.

About this clone: The sample contains more than one DNA sequence encoding this CDR3. The gene calls are TRBV28 and TRBJ1-3; 8 bases agree with TRBD1. V gave up 5 bases and J gave up 4 bases; unmatched junction bases: 1. Germline values: CDR1 MDHEN, CDR2 SYDVKM. The CDR3 consists of 13 residues. CDR3: CASSRTGGNTIYF. The CDR3 nucleotides read TGTGCCAGCAGTCGGACAGGGGGAAACACCATATATTTT.

The J gene is TRBJ2-3, the V gene TRBV5-6; D unclear. The CDR3 loop spans 13 amino acids. Germline CDR1 SGHDT, CDR2 YYEEEE. Trimming left V 5 bases short and J 6 bases short, with 13 bases between. The CDR3 DNA reads as TGTGCCAGCAGGGCCCGCACCCCCGATACGCAGTATTTT. Amino acid sequence: CASRARTPDTQYF.

The J gene is TRBJ2-1, the V gene TRBV7-6, with D unclear. Germline loops: CDR1 SGHVS, CDR2 FNYEAQ. The ends were cut back, 1 base at V and 5 bases at J, with 9 bases in the middle. The CDR3 consists of 14 residues. CDR3 nucleotide sequence: TGTGCCAGCAGCTTAGTTGGCAGCCACAATGAGCAGTTCTTC. Translation gives CASSLVGSHNEQFF.

This chain joins TRBV10-3 and TRBJ2-7; weak D call: TRBD1 (6 bases). The CDR3 consists of 15 residues. Germline V lookup: CDR1 ENHRY, CDR2 SYGVKD. V shed 1 base and J shed 3 bases, with 13 bases lying between them. This CDR3 reads CAISEFTGPNYEQYF. Written as DNA, the CDR3 is TGTGCCATCAGTGAGTTTACAGGGCCCAACTACGAGCAGTACTTC.

V gene TRBV5-1 combines with J gene TRBJ2-5, with TRBD2 matching over 8 bases. V trimming: 0 bases; J trimming: 4 bases; junction bases outside the gene matches: 17. The germline gives CDR1 SGHRS, CDR2 YFSETQ. The CDR3 extends over 19 amino acids. The CDR3 here is CASSLALSPSAGDVETQYF. The CDR3 DNA is TGCGCCAGCAGCTTGGCCTTAAGTCCCTCAGCGGGAGATGTAGAGACCCAGTACTTC.

The chain recombines TRBV9 with TRBJ2-7; D possibly corresponds to TRBD1 (6 bases). V lost 4 bases and J 3 bases, leaving 20 bases between the germline ends. The CDR3 runs to 16 residues. Germline V gene sequence: CDR1 SGDLS, CDR2 YYNGEE. The CDR3 protein is CASSPYTGIGDYEQYF. The CDR3 nucleotides are TGTGCCAGCAGCCCCTATACAGGGATAGGGGACTACGAGCAGTACTTC.

V and J are TRBV28 and TRBJ1-3; D gene uncertain. The germline CDR1 and CDR2 sequences are MDHEN and SYDVKM. The CDR3 consists of 15 residues. Trimming removed 2 bases at V and 8 bases at J, with 16 bases between. CDR3 nucleotides: TGTGCCAGCAGTTTAGGCGGCAACTCTAGGGACACCATATATTTT. It yields the protein CASSLGGNSRDTIYF.

V gene TRBV7-8 combines with J gene TRBJ2-7, with 7 bases identical to TRBD2. Germline assignment: CDR1 SGHVS and CDR2 FQNEAQ. This CDR3 spans 16 amino acids. V was clipped by 1 base and J by 3 bases; unmatched bases: 9. Here the CDR3 reads CASSLGPGIAGYEQYF. The CDR3 DNA is TGTGCCAGCAGCTTAGGCCCCGGTATAGCGGGCTACGAGCAGTACTTC. Together with reference TRBV7-8 and TRBJ2-7, the CDR3 gives the full variable domain: GAGVSQSPRYKVAKRGQDVALRCDPISGHVSLFWYQQALGQGPEFLTYFQNEAQLDKSGLPSDRFFAERPEGSVSTLKIQRTQQEDSAVYLCASSLGPGIAGYEQYFGPGTRLTVT.

Comments on this clone: The same CDR3 arises from other DNA sequences in this sample as well. The chain uses TRBV5-1 and TRBJ1-1; 10 bases are shared with TRBD1. Germline CDR1 and CDR2: SGHRS and YFSETQ. Trimming took 7 bases from V and 4 from J; bases not matched to a gene: 1. CDR3 size: 12 residues. This CDR3 reads CASRQGATEAFF. CDR3 nucleotides: TGCGCCAGCCGACAGGGGGCCACTGAAGCTTTCTTT.

In its sample, this clone was seen once. This chain joins TRBV28 and TRBJ1-5; D gene unclear. Germline values: CDR1 MDHEN, CDR2 SYDVKM. The CDR3 is 13 residues long. Trimming removed 6 bases at V and 5 bases at J, with 11 bases between. The CDR3 nucleotides read TGTGCCAGCAGGCAGGATCGGGATCAGCCCCAGCATTTT. Translation: CASRQDRDQPQHF.